This is a list of T cell receptor beta chains from one sample in a study of T cell changes during pregnancy in multiple sclerosis. Generated by immunoSEQ multiplex PCR, the TCRdb table keeps only in-frame clones and is missing some. The sample carries 48,000 or so clones, almost 95% recorded once. The sequenced sample was CD4+ T cells from peripheral blood mononuclear cells, obtained in the second trimester of pregnancy. The receptors stem from a female donor in good health, enrolled as a control in a pregnancy study. Each CDR3 is given with its conserved first and last residue. Fields, in order: V gene, clone size, D gene, J gene, CDR3 protein, CDR3 DNA. A D gene is named only where the DNA matches it firmly. Not every row has a clone size; where given, it reads once, few, many or a size class.

V gene: TRBV10-3
clone size: .
D gene: .
J gene: TRBJ1-6
CDR3 protein: CAISESTAELNSPLHF
CDR3 DNA: TGTGCCATCAGTGAGTCGACGGCGGAACTTAATTCACCCCTCCACTTT

V gene: TRBV5-4
clone size: .
D gene: TRBD2
J gene: TRBJ2-3
CDR3 protein: CASSLNGAGGRPSTDTQYF
CDR3 DNA: TGTGCCAGCAGCTTGAACGGAGCGGGGGGCCGCCCTAGCACAGATACGCAGTATTTT

V gene: TRBV28
clone size: .
D gene: TRBD1
J gene: TRBJ2-7
CDR3 protein: CASRSGQGYEQYF
CDR3 DNA: TGTGCCAGCAGATCGGGACAGGGTTACGAGCAGTACTTC

V gene: TRBV28
clone size: .
D gene: .
J gene: TRBJ1-5
CDR3 protein: CASRTDGNQPQHF
CDR3 DNA: TGTGCCAGCAGGACTGACGGTAATCAGCCCCAGCATTTT

V gene: TRBV5-1
clone size: .
D gene: .
J gene: TRBJ1-1
CDR3 protein: CASSLGGMNTEAFF
CDR3 DNA: TGCGCCAGCAGCTTAGGGGGAATGAACACTGAAGCTTTCTTT

V gene: TRBV5-6
clone size: .
D gene: .
J gene: TRBJ2-4
CDR3 protein: CASSLPGSKNIQYF
CDR3 DNA: TGTGCCAGCAGCTTACCAGGATCCAAAAACATTCAGTACTTC

V gene: TRBV6-6
clone size: .
D gene: .
J gene: TRBJ1-1
CDR3 protein: CASSYSSTEAFF
CDR3 DNA: TGTGCCAGCAGTTACTCGAGCACTGAAGCTTTCTTT

V gene: TRBV5-1
clone size: .
D gene: .
J gene: TRBJ2-2
CDR3 protein: CASSSWPYTGTGTGELFF
CDR3 DNA: TGCGCCAGCAGCTCCTGGCCCTATACAGGGACGGGCACCGGGGAGCTGTTTTTT

V gene: TRBV7-9
clone size: .
D gene: .
J gene: TRBJ1-2
CDR3 protein: CASSEQGRYGYTF
CDR3 DNA: TGTGCCAGCAGCGAACAGGGCCGCTATGGCTACACCTTC

V gene: TRBV6-4
clone size: .
D gene: TRBD2
J gene: TRBJ2-7
CDR3 protein: CASSAEPGGPYEQYF
CDR3 DNA: TGTGCCAGCAGTGCAGAGCCGGGAGGGCCTTACGAGCAGTACTTC

V gene: TRBV14
clone size: .
D gene: TRBD2
J gene: TRBJ2-2
CDR3 protein: CASSPILGQLAGEGTGELFF
CDR3 DNA: TGTGCCAGCAGCCCGATCCTTGGGCAACTAGCGGGAGAGGGCACCGGGGAGCTGTTTTTT

V gene: TRBV28
clone size: .
D gene: .
J gene: TRBJ1-2
CDR3 protein: CASSLTSNHNYGYTF
CDR3 DNA: TGTGCCAGCAGTTTAACAAGTAACCATAACTATGGCTACACCTTC

V gene: TRBV19
clone size: .
D gene: .
J gene: TRBJ1-3
CDR3 protein: CASSQGPGSGNTIYF
CDR3 DNA: TGTGCCAGTAGCCAGGGTCCCGGGTCTGGAAACACCATATATTTT

V gene: TRBV5-1
clone size: .
D gene: .
J gene: TRBJ2-2
CDR3 protein: CASSPYTGELFF
CDR3 DNA: TGCGCCAGCAGCCCCTACACCGGGGAGCTGTTTTTT

V gene: TRBV5-4
clone size: few
D gene: TRBD1
J gene: TRBJ1-1
CDR3 protein: CASSLGGSGSNTEAFF
CDR3 DNA: TGTGCCAGCAGCTTAGGGGGCTCGGGTTCGAACACTGAAGCTTTCTTT

V gene: TRBV30
clone size: medium-sized
D gene: TRBD2
J gene: TRBJ2-7
CDR3 protein: CAFEREDSYEQYF
CDR3 DNA: TGTGCCTTTGAGCGGGAGGATTCCTACGAGCAGTACTTC

V gene: TRBV7-2
clone size: .
D gene: TRBD2
J gene: TRBJ2-3
CDR3 protein: CASSTKRESTDTQYF
CDR3 DNA: TGTGCCAGCAGCACTAAGCGGGAGAGCACAGATACGCAGTATTTT

V gene: TRBV28
clone size: .
D gene: .
J gene: TRBJ2-7
CDR3 protein: CASSAYRAYEQYF
CDR3 DNA: TGTGCCAGCAGTGCTTACAGGGCCTACGAGCAGTACTTC

V gene: TRBV27
clone size: few
D gene: .
J gene: TRBJ1-2
CDR3 protein: CASSLNRVSGYTF
CDR3 DNA: TGTGCCAGCAGTTTAAACAGGGTCTCTGGCTACACCTTC

V gene: TRBV11-1
clone size: .
D gene: TRBD1
J gene: TRBJ2-5
CDR3 protein: CASSLGGGEETQYF
CDR3 DNA: TGTGCCAGCAGCTTAGGAGGGGGCGAAGAGACCCAGTACTTC

V gene: TRBV2
clone size: few
D gene: .
J gene: TRBJ2-5
CDR3 protein: CASSIFLQETQYF
CDR3 DNA: TGTGCCAGCAGCATCTTTCTACAAGAGACCCAGTACTTC

V gene: TRBV4-1
clone size: .
D gene: .
J gene: TRBJ1-5
CDR3 protein: CASSLFLLQPQHF
CDR3 DNA: TGCGCCAGCAGCCTGTTTTTATTACAGCCCCAGCATTTT

V gene: TRBV7-3
clone size: .
D gene: .
J gene: TRBJ2-3
CDR3 protein: CASSLTGGPPTDTQYF
CDR3 DNA: TGTGCCAGCAGCTTAACGGGAGGCCCACCCACAGATACGCAGTATTTT

V gene: TRBV7-2
clone size: .
D gene: .
J gene: TRBJ2-7
CDR3 protein: CASSAATGLTYEQYF
CDR3 DNA: TGTGCCAGCAGCGCGGCAACGGGTCTTACCTACGAGCAGTACTTC

V gene: TRBV14
clone size: .
D gene: TRBD1
J gene: TRBJ2-6
CDR3 protein: CASSQRDRRAGANVLTF
CDR3 DNA: TGTGCCAGCAGCCAACGGGACAGACGGGCTGGGGCCAACGTCCTGACTTTC

V gene: TRBV10-3
clone size: .
D gene: TRBD2
J gene: TRBJ2-3
CDR3 protein: CAIRASGATDTQYF
CDR3 DNA: TGTGCCATCAGGGCTAGCGGAGCTACTGATACGCAGTATTTT

V gene: TRBV9
clone size: .
D gene: .
J gene: TRBJ1-5
CDR3 protein: CASSETGGSNQPQHF
CDR3 DNA: TGTGCCAGCAGCGAGACAGGCGGGAGCAATCAGCCCCAGCATTTT

V gene: TRBV30
clone size: .
D gene: .
J gene: TRBJ2-7
CDR3 protein: CAWSVAVPYEQYF
CDR3 DNA: TGTGCCTGGAGTGTGGCTGTCCCCTACGAGCAGTACTTC